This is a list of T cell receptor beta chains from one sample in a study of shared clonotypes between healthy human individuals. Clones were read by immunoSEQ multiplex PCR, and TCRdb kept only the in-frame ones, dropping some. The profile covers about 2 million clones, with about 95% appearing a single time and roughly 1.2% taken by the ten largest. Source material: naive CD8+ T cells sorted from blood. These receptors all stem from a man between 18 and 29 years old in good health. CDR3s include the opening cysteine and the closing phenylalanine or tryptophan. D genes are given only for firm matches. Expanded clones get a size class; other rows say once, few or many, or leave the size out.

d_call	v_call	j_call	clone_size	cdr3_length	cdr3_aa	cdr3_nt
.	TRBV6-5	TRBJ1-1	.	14	CASSPGTVNTEAFF	TGTGCCAGCAGTCCAGGGACGGTGAACACTGAAGCTTTCTTT
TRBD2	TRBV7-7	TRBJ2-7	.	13	CASSLVPSGEQYF	TGTGCTAGCAGCTTAGTCCCTAGCGGCGAGCAGTACTTC
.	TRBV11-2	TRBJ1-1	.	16	CASSLDGQGLELAAFF	TGTGCCAGCAGCTTAGATGGGCAGGGACTTGAACTAGCAGCTTTCTTT
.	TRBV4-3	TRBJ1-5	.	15	CASSQVLGDNQPQHF	TGCGCCAGCAGCCAAGTACTCGGGGACAATCAGCCCCAGCATTTT
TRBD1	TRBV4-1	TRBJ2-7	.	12	CASSLTGEEQYF	TGCGCCAGCAGCCTGACAGGGGAAGAGCAGTACTTC
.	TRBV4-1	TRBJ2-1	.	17	CASSPFTPDGPLHEQFF	TGCGCCAGCAGCCCATTTACCCCGGATGGGCCCCTCCATGAGCAGTTCTTC
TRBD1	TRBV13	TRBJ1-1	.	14	CASSLKQGETEAFF	TGTGCCAGCAGCTTAAAACAGGGGGAAACTGAAGCTTTCTTT
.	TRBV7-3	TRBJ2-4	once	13	CASSPAGDTPRYF	TGTGCCAGCAGCCCCGCCGGGGACACTCCACGGTACTTC
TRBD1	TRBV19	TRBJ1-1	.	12	CASMEGATEAFF	TGTGCCAGTATGGAGGGGGCGACTGAAGCTTTCTTT
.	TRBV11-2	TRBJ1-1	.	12	CASSTLGAEAFF	TGTGCCAGCAGCACCTTGGGAGCGGAAGCTTTCTTT
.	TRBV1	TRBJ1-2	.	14	CTSSTLGTIYGYTF	TGCACCAGCAGTACCCTCGGGACAATCTATGGCTACACCTTC